These 12 T cell receptor beta chains were all obtained from the same sample, sequenced in a study of blood T cell repertoires in COVID-19. The protocol was immunoSEQ multiplex PCR, while the TCRdb copy is restricted to in-frame clones and leaves out a portion. The top ten hold less than 5% of the sample, which has about 140,000 clones, more than 75% seen once. Sequenced: peripheral blood. Receptors originate from a woman of 80 years or more with acute or convalescent COVID-19.

The CDR3 DNA follows: TGCGCCAGCAGCTTGCAAATGAGCGGTCAGAGCTCCTACAATGAGCAGTTCTTC. Its protein is CASSLQMSGQSSYNEQFF. This rearrangement joins TRBV5-1 to TRBJ2-1; TRBD2 is a possible D gene (5 bases). Germline loops: CDR1 SGHRS, CDR2 YFSETQ. Trimming removed 1 base at V and 0 bases at J, with 17 bases between. The CDR3 loop spans 18 amino acids.

The chain combines TRBV29-1 with TRBJ1-4; 7 nucleotides line up with TRBD1. The germline V gene encodes CDR1 SQVTM and CDR2 ANQGSEA. This CDR3 has 14 amino acids. J was trimmed by 2 bases and V by 7 bases; bases with no gene match: 7. For the CDR3, the DNA is TGCAGCGCCGAGGGGGGACAGACTAATGAAAAACTGTTTTTT. Encoded protein: CSAEGGQTNEKLFF.

This clone was picked up a small number of times. This chain uses TRBV30 with TRBJ1-5; the D gene is possibly TRBD1 (5 bases). This CDR3 region has 13 residues. The germline gives CDR1 GTSNPN, CDR2 SVGIG (reference sequence). Trimming stripped 3 bases from V and 6 bases from J, with 12 bases between. CDR3 region: CAWRRGVGQPQHF. CDR3 bases: TGTGCCTGGAGGCGGGGGGTAGGTCAGCCCCAGCATTTT.

J is TRBJ2-3 and V is TRBV11-2, with TRBD2 matching over 8 bases. The CDR3 contains 19 residues. V shed 5 bases, J shed 0 bases, and the junction held 16 bases outside the gene matches. Germline CDR1 reads SGHAT; CDR2 reads FQNNGV. CDR3 DNA: TGTGCCAGCAGCCTAACGAGAGCGAGACTAGCGCCTAGCACAGATACGCAGTATTTT. The encoded protein is CASSLTRARLAPSTDTQYF.

The chain recombines TRBV28 with TRBJ2-7; weak D call: TRBD1 (6 bases). This CDR3 has 14 residues. Germline V lookup: CDR1 MDHEN, CDR2 SYDVKM. V was pared by 5 bases and J by 0 bases, with 11 bases between. This CDR3 is CASSAYRVSYEQYF. For the CDR3, the DNA is TGTGCCAGCAGTGCATACAGGGTCTCCTACGAGCAGTACTTC.

The CDR3 sequence is CASSLVGGFNNEQFF. The DNA of the CDR3 is TGCGCCAGCAGCTTGGTAGGGGGATTCAACAATGAGCAGTTCTTC. This chain connects TRBV5-1 to TRBJ2-1; possible D gene TRBD1, 6 bases. V lost 0 bases to trimming and J lost 5 bases, with 12 bases between them. Per the germline V gene, CDR1 is SGHRS and CDR2 is YFSETQ. CDR3 length: 15 residues.

This chain links TRBV11-2 with TRBJ2-7, with D perhaps TRBD1 (6 bases). The V end lost 5 bases, the J end lost 1 base, and 12 bases lay between the germline ends. The CDR3 length is 14 residues. Germline V lookup: CDR1 SGHAT, CDR2 FQNNGV. CDR3 loop: CASSLGTSSYEQYF. The CDR3 bases are TGTGCCAGCAGCCTCGGGACATCGTCCTACGAGCAGTACTTC.

The J gene is TRBJ2-7, the V gene TRBV12-5; D remains ambiguous. V lost 4 bases and J lost 3, with 7 bases in between. The germline V gene encodes CDR1 LGHNT and CDR2 FRNRAP. This CDR3 region has 12 residues. The CDR3 bases are TGTGCTAGTGGTTCTACTTTCTACGAGCAGTACTTC. It codes for CASGSTFYEQYF.

This clone was observed a few times. The chain combines TRBV5-4 with TRBJ2-1, with TRBD2 matching over 7 bases. The CDR3 covers 17 residues. Trimming took 4 bases from V and 3 from J; bases not matched to a gene: 13. Germline V gene lookup returns CDR1 SGHNT and CDR2 YYREEE (reference sequence). The DNA for the CDR3 is TGTGCCAGCAGCGAAACCACCGGGACTAACCACTACAATGAGCAGTTCTTC. Protein: CASSETTGTNHYNEQFF. The whole variable domain, remainder taken from reference TRBV5-4 and TRBJ2-1, is ETGVTQSPTHLIKTRGQQVTLRCSSQSGHNTVSWYQQALGQGPQFIFQYYREEENGRGNFPPRFSGLQFPNYSSELNVNALELDDSALYLCASSETTGTNHYNEQFFGPGTRLTVL.

V usage is TRBV12-2 and J usage is TRBJ2-1; the table's D call of TRBD1 was not tested on the DNA. TRBV12-2 is a pseudogene. This CDR3 contains 12 residues. This CDR3 reads CASRVTENEQFF. CDR3 DNA: TGTGCAAGTCGAGTGACAGAAAATGAGCAGTTCTTC.

This clone was seen more than once but under ten times. This sequence joins TRBV10-3 and TRBJ1-3; tentative D call: TRBD1 (5 bases). Per the germline V gene, CDR1 is ENHRY and CDR2 is SYGVKD. The CDR3 totals 14 residues. The ends were cut back, 9 bases at V and 0 bases at J, with 12 bases in the middle. CDR3 region: CAMSPGISGNTIYF. The CDR3 nucleotides are TGTGCCATGAGCCCAGGGATCTCTGGAAACACCATATATTTT.

The rearrangement joins TRBV10-3 to TRBJ1-4; 8 bases align to TRBD1. Trimming at V came to 9 bases and at J to 4 bases, leaving 4 bases not matched to a gene. Germline values: CDR1 ENHRY, CDR2 SYGVKD. CDR3 length: 13 amino acids. The CDR3 region is CAIRQGNNEKLFF. CDR3 nucleotides: TGTGCCATTCGACAGGGGAATAATGAAAAACTGTTTTTT.